The clone carrying this TCR beta chain was detected ten times or more. Germline is not matched at one junction end, which may reflect a read error. The sample belongs to a study of T-cell reconstitution after alpha-beta-depleted transplantation in children. As it was prepared, the TCRbeta library received unique molecular identifiers. One entry per CDR3 protein results from TCRdb running MiXCR on the PCR reads. The table shows about 240,000 distinct CDR3 sequences, with 12% occurring only once. This CDR3 has 13 amino acids. This receptor was identified in a human donor who donated a stem cell graft to a child with acute lymphoblastic leukemia. The source material was PBMCs from the stem cell graft donor, sampled from the stem cell graft. The chain is built from TRBV12-3 or TRBV12-4 and TRBJ2-5; 8 positions match TRBD1. The CDR3 nucleotides read TGTGCCAGCAGCCGTCCGGGACAGGAGACCCTCAACTTC. Encoded protein: CASSRPGQETLNF.